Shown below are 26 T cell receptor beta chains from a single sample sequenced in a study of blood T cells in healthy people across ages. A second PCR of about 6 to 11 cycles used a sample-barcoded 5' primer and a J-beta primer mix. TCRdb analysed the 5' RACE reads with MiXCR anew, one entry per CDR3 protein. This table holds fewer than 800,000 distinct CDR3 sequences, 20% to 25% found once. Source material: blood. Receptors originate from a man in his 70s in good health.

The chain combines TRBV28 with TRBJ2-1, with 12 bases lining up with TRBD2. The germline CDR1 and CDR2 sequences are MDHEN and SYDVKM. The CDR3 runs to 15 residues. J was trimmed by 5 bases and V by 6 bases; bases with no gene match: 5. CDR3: CASRLAGGPHNEQFF. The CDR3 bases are TGTGCCAGCAGGCTAGCGGGAGGGCCACACAATGAGCAGTTCTTC.

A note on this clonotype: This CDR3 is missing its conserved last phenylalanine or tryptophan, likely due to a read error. In DNA, the CDR3 is TGTGTCAGCGGCAGGACAAACACTGAAGCTTTCGTT. The encoded protein is CVSGRTNTEAFV. V and J are TRBV5-5 and TRBJ1-1, with a weak D call TRBD1 (5 bases). Germline V lookup: CDR1 SGHKS, CDR2 YYEKEE (reference sequence). The CDR3 length is 12 residues.

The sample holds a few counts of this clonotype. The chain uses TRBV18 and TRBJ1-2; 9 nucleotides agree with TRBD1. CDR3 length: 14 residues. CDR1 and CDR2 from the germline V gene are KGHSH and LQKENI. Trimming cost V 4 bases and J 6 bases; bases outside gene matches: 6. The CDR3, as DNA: TGTGCCAGCTCACAAGGACAGGGGTTAGATGGCTACACCTTC. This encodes CASSQGQGLDGYTF. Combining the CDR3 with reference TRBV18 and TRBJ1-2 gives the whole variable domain NAGVMQNPRHLVRRRGQEARLRCSPMKGHSHVYWYRQLPEEGLKFMVYLQKENIIDESGMPKERFSAEFPKEGPSILRIQQVVRGDSAAYFCASSQGQGLDGYTFGSGTRLTVV.

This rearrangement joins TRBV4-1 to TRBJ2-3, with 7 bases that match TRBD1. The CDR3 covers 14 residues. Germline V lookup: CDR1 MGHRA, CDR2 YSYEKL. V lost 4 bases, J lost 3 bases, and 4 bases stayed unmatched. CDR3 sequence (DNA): TGCGCCAGCAGCCCACAGGGGACAACAGATACGCAGTATTTT. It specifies CASSPQGTTDTQYF.

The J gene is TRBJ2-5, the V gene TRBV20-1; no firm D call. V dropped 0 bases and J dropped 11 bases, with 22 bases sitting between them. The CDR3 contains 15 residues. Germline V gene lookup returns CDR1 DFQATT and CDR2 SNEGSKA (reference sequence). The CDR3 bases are TGCAGTGCTAGAGATCACCAGGAATACTTTCCAGAGCAGTACTTC. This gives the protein CSARDHQEYFPEQYF.

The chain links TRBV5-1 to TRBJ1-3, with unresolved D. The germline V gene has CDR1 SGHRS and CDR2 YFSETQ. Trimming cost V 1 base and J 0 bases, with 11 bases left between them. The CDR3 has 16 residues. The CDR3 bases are TGCGCCAGCAGCTTGAAGGCAGCTACCTCTGGAAACACCATATATTTT. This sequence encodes CASSLKAATSGNTIYF. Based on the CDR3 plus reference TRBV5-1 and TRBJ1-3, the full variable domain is KAGVTQTPRYLIKTRGQQVTLSCSPISGHRSVSWYQQTPGQGLQFLFEYFSETQRNKGNFPGRFSGRQFSNSRSEMNVSTLELGDSALYLCASSLKAATSGNTIYFGEGSWLTVV.

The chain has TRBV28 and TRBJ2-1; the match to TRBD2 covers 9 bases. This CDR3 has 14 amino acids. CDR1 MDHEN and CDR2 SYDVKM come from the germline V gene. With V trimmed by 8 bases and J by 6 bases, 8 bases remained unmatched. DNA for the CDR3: TGTGCCAGCGAAACTAGCGGGCGCTCCAATGAGCAGTTCTTC. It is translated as CASETSGRSNEQFF.

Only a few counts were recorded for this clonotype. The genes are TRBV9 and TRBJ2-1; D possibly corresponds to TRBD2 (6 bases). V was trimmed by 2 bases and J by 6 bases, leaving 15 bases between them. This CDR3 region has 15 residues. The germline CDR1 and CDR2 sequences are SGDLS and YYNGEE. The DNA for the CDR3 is TGTGCCAGCAGCGTCAGCGGGTTAACGGTCAATGAGCAGTTCTTC. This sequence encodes CASSVSGLTVNEQFF.

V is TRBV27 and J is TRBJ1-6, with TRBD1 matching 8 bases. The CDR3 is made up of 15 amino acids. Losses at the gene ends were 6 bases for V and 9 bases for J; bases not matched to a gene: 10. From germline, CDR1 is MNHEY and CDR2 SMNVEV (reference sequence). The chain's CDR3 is CASSPDRTGSSPLHF. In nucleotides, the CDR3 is TGTGCCAGCAGCCCCGACCGGACAGGGAGTTCACCCCTCCACTTT.

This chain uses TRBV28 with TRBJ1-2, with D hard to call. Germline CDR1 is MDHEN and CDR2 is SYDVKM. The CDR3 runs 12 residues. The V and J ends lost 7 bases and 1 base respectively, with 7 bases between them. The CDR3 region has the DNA TGTGCCAGCACGGCCGATAACTATGGCTACACCTTC. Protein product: CASTADNYGYTF.

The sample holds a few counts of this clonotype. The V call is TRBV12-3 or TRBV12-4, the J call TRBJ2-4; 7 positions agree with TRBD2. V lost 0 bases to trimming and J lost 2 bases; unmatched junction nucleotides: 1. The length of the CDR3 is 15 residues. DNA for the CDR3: TGTGCCAGCAGTTTAGCGGGAGGGTCCAAAAACATTCAGTACTTC. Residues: CASSLAGGSKNIQYF.

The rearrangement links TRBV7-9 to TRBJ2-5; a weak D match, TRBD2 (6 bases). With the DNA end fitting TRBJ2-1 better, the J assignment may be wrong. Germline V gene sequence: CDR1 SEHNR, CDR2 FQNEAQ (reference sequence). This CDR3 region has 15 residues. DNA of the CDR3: TGTGCCAGCAGCTTAGCGGGCGACGGGAGAAATGAGCAGTTCTTC. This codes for CASSLAGDGRNEQFF.

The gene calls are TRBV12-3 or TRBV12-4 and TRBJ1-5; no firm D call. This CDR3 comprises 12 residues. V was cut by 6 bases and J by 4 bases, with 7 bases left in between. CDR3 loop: CASRDGNQPQHF. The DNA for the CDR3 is TGTGCCAGCAGGGACGGAAATCAGCCCCAGCATTTT.

The DNA of the CDR3 is TGTGCCAGCAGCTTACTGGACGGACAGGGTCTCTTCTCTGGGGCCAACGTCCTGACTTTC. Its translation is CASSLLDGQGLFSGANVLTF. This chain links TRBV7-9 with TRBJ2-6, with 8 bases matching TRBD1. CDR3 length: 20 residues. Losses at the gene ends were 2 bases for V and 0 bases for J; bases not matched to a gene: 12. Looked up from germline, CDR1 is SEHNR and CDR2 is FQNEAQ (reference sequence). The complete variable domain, with remaining parts taken from reference TRBV7-9 and TRBJ2-6, reads DTGVSQNPRHKITKRGQNVTFRCDPISEHNRLYWYRQTLGQGPEFLTYFQNEAQLEKSRLLSDRFSAERPKGSFSTLEIQRTEQGDSAMYLCASSLLDGQGLFSGANVLTFGAGSRLTVL.

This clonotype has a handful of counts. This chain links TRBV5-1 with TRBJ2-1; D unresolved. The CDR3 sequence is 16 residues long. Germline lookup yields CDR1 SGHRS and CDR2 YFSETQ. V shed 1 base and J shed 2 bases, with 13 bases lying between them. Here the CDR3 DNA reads TGCGCCAGCAGCTTGCGACCTAACCCTCCCTACAATGAGCAGTTCTTC. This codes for CASSLRPNPPYNEQFF.

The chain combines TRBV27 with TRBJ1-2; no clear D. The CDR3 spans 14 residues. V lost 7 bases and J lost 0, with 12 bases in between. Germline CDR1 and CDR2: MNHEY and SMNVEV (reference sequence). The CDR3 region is CASKRPGANYGYTF. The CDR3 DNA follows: TGTGCCAGCAAAAGGCCCGGGGCTAACTATGGCTACACCTTC.

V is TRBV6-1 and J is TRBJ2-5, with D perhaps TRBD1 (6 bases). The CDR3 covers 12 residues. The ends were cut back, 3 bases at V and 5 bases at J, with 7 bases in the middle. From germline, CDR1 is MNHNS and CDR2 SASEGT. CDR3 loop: CASSEDSETQYF. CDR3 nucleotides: TGTGCCAGCAGTGAGGACAGCGAGACCCAGTACTTC.

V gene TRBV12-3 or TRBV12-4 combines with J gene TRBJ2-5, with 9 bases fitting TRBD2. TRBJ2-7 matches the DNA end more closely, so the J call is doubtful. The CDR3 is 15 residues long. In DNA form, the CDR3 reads TGTGCCAGCAGTTTGGGTAGCGGGGGTACCTACGAGCAGTACTTC. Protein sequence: CASSLGSGGTYEQYF.

CDR3 coding DNA: TGTGCCAGCAGCGTAGGGCCGAGTCGAGAATACGCGCAGTATTTT. As protein: CASSVGPSREYAQYF. J is TRBJ2-3 and V is TRBV9, with D unclear. The CDR3 spans 15 residues. CDR1 SGDLS and CDR2 YYNGEE come from the germline V gene. Trimming took 0 bases from V and 10 from J, leaving 18 bases between them.

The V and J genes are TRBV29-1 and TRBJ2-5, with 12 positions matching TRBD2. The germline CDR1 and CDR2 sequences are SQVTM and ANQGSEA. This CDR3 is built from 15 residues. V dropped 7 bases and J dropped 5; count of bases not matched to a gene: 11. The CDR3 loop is CSAFPSGRAGETQYF. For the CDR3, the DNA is TGCAGCGCCTTCCCTAGCGGGAGGGCCGGCGAGACCCAGTACTTC.

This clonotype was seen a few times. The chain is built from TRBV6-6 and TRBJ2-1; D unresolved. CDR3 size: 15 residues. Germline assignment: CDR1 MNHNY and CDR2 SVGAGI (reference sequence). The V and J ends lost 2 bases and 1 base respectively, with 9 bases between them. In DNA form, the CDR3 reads TGTGCCAGCAGTTACGGCCCAACTTCCTACAATGAGCAGTTCTTC. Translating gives CASSYGPTSYNEQFF.

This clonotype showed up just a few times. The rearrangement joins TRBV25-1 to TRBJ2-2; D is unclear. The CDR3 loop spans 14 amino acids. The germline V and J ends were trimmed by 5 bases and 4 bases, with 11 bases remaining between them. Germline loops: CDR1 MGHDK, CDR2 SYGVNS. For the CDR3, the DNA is TGTGCCAGCAGTCCCGAATGGGGCACCGGGGAGCTGTTTTTT. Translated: CASSPEWGTGELFF.

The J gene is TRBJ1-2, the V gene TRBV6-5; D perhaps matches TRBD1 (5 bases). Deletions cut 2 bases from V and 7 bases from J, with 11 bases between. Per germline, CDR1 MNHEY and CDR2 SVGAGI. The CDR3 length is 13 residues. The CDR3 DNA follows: TGTGCCAGCAGTTACCGCGGAGGGACTGGCTACACCTTC. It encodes CASSYRGGTGYTF.

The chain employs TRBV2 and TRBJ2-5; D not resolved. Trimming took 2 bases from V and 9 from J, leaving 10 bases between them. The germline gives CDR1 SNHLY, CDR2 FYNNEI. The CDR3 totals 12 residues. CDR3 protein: CASSESESAQYF. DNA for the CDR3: TGTGCCAGCAGTGAAAGCGAATCTGCCCAGTACTTC.

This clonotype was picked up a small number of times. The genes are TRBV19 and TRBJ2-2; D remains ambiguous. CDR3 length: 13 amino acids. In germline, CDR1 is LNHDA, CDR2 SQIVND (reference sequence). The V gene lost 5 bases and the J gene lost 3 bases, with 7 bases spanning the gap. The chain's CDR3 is CASSPGYTGELFF. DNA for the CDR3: TGTGCCAGTAGTCCGGGTTACACCGGGGAGCTGTTTTTT.

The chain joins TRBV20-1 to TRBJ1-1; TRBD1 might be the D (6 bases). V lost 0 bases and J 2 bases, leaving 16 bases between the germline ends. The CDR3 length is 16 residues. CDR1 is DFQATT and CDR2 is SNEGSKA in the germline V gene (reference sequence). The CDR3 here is CSARDRSGGANTEAFF. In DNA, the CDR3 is TGCAGTGCTAGAGATCGTTCCGGGGGCGCAAACACTGAAGCTTTCTTT.